A few counts support the clone carrying this TCR beta chain. Indicated treatment: oral pan-JAK inhibitor, 5-10 mg twice daily. Alopecia areata patients had lesional scalp punch biopsies and peripheral blood taken from them. The data were obtained in a study of CD8+ T cells in alopecia areata. Study details: Twice daily, treated patients received 5 to 10 mg of oral tofacitinib.

cDNA prepared by RNA extraction and subsequent reverse transcription served as the template for sequencing. Produced via immunoSEQ multiplex PCR; TCRdb's table is partial and in-frame only. The sample contains about 87,000 clones, 70% to 85% of which appear only once. This CDR3 has 14 residues. The V gene's germline CDR1 is LNHDA and CDR2 SQIVND (reference sequence). V was shortened by 5 bases and J by 5 bases, with 15 bases between the two germline ends. The sequenced sample was CD8+ T cells sorted from blood, obtained around week 42, from a patient treated with tofacitinib. This receptor was identified in a human donor with alopecia areata. V is TRBV19 and J is TRBJ1-2, with a possible D match to TRBD1 (6 bases). The CDR3 protein is CASSLQQGRYGYTF. DNA of the CDR3: TGTGCCAGTAGTCTCCAACAGGGACGGTATGGCTACACCTTC.